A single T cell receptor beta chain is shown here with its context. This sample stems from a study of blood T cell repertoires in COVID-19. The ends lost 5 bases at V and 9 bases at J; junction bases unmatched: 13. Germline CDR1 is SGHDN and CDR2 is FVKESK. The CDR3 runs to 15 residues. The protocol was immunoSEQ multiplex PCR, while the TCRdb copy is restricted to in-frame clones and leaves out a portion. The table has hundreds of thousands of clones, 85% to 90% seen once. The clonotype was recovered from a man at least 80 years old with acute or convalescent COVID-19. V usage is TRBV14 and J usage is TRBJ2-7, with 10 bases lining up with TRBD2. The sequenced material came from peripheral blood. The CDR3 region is CASSFSSGIAGGQYF. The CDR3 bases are TGTGCCAGCAGCTTCTCCTCCGGGATAGCGGGGGGGCAGTACTTC.